This T cell receptor beta chain was documented in a study of CD8 T cells in ankylosing spondylitis. The CDR3 is 14 residues long. Unmatched junction bases numbered 7, after V lost 4 bases and J lost 2 bases. Germline lookup yields CDR1 DFQATT and CDR2 SNEGSKA (reference sequence). Study observations and caveats: Several of the motif variants were reported before in synovial fluid and blood from reactive arthritis. The study identified a TCR beta motif of 7 or 8 highly homologous variants that appeared characteristic of ankylosing spondylitis blood. Clones tied to disease were said to be significantly enriched in matched ankylosing spondylitis synovial fluid. Disease-linked clones were found to be CD8+ and relatively rare in peripheral blood.

With molecular barcodes, quantitative 5'-RACE was used to make the TCR beta libraries. TCRdb reanalysed the 5' RACE reads using MiXCR and keeps one entry per CDR3 protein. The sample records under 850,000 distinct CDR3 sequences, around 20% being singletons. On this clonotype: Its antigen is currently unknown.

The TCR sequence derives from a male donor with ankylosing spondylitis. Sequencing was carried out using blood, either unsorted or a sorted T cell fraction (not recorded which). V is TRBV20-1 and J is TRBJ1-2; 7 nucleotides agree with TRBD1. CDR3 sequence: CSATQGESNYGYTF. The CDR3 DNA sequence: TGCAGTGCTACCCAGGGGGAATCAAACTATGGCTACACCTTC.